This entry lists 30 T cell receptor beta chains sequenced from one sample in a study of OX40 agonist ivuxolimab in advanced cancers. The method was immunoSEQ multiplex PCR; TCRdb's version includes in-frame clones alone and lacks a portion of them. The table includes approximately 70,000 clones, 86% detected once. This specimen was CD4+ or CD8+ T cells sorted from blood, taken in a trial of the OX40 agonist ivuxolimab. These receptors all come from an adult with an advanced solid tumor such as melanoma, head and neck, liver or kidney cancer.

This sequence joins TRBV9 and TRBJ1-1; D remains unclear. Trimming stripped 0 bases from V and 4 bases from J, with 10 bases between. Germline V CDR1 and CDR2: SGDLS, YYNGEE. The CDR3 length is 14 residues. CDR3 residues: CASSVAHGGTEAFF. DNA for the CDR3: TGTGCCAGCAGCGTAGCCCACGGAGGCACTGAAGCTTTCTTT.

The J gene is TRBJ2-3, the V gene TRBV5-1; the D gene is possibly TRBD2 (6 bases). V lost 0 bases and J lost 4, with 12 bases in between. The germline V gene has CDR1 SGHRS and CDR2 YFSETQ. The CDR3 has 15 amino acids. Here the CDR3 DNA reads TGCGCCAGCAGCTTGGCCGGCGGGGAAGCAGATACGCAGTATTTT. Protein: CASSLAGGEADTQYF.

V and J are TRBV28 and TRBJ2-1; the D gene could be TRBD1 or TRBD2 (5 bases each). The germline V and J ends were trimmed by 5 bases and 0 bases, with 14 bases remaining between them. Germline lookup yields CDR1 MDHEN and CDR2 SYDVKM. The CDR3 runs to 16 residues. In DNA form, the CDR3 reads TGTGCCAGCAGTACGAGGGGCGCGATCTCCTACAATGAGCAGTTCTTC. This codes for CASSTRGAISYNEQFF.

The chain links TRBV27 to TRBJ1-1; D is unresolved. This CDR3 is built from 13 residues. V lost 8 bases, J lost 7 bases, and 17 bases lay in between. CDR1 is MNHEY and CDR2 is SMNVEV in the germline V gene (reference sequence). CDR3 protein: CASLPEGSHEAFF. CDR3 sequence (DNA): TGTGCCAGCCTCCCGGAAGGGAGCCATGAAGCTTTCTTT.

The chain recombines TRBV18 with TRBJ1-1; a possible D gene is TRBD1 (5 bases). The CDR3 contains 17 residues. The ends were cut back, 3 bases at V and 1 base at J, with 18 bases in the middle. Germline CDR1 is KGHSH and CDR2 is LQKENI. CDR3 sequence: CASSPQYRDGQNTEAFF. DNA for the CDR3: TGTGCCAGCTCACCCCAATACCGGGACGGGCAGAACACTGAAGCTTTCTTT.

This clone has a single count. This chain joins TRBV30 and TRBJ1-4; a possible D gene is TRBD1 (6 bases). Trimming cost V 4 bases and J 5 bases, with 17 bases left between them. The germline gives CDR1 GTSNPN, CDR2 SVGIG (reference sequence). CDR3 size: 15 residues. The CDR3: CAWTPPDRRNEKLFF. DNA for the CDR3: TGTGCCTGGACTCCCCCAGACAGGAGGAATGAAAAACTGTTTTTT.

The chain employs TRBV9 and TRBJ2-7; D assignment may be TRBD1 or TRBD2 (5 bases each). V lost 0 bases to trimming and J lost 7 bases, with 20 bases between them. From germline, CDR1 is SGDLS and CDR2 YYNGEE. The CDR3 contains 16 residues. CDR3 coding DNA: TGTGCCAGCAGCGTAGGTGGGCGTCGAGGGACGGGAGAGCAGTACTTC. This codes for CASSVGGRRGTGEQYF.

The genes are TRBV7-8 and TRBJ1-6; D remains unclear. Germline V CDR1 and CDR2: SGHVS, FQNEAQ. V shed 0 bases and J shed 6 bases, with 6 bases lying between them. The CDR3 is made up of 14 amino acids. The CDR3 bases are TGTGCCAGCAGCTTAGCTTCAAGTAATTCACCCCTCCACTTT. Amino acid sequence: CASSLASSNSPLHF.

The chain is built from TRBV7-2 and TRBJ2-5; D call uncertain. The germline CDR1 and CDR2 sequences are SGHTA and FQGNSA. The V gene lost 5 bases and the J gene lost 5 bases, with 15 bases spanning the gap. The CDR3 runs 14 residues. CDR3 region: CASSRDISRETQYF. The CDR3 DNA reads TGTGCCAGCAGCCGCGATATCTCGAGGGAGACCCAGTACTTC. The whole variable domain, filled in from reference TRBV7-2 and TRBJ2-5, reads GAGVSQSPSNKVTEKGKDVELRCDPISGHTALYWYRQSLGQGLEFLIYFQGNSAPDKSGLPSDRFSAERTGGSVSTLTIQRTQQEDSAVYLCASSRDISRETQYFGPGTRLLVL.

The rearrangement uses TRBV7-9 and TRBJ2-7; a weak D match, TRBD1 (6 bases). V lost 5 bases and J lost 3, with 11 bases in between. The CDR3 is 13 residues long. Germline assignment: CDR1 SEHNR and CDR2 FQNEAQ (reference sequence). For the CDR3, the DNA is TGTGCCAGCAGCCCAGGACAGTTCTACGAGCAGTACTTC. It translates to CASSPGQFYEQYF.

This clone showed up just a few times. In DNA form, the CDR3 reads TGTGCCAGCAGTGAGTCCGGGACTCGCTACACCTTC. Protein sequence: CASSESGTRYTF. J is TRBJ1-2 and V is TRBV2, with D perhaps matching TRBD1 (5 bases). The CDR3 covers 12 residues. Germline V gives CDR1 SNHLY, CDR2 FYNNEI. V lost 3 bases to trimming and J lost 9 bases, with 11 bases between them.

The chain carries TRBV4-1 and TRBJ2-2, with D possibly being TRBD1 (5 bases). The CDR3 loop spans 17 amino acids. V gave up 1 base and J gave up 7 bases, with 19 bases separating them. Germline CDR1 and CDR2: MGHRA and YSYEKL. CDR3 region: CASSQVHMGLEIGELFF. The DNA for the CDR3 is TGCGCCAGCAGCCAAGTTCACATGGGGCTGGAGATCGGGGAGCTGTTTTTT.

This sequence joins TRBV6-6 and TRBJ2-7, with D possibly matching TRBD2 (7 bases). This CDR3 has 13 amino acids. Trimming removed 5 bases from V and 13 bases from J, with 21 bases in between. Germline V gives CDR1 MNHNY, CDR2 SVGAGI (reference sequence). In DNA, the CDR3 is TGTGCCAGCAGTAGCGGGACAACCCCTACTCTTTACTTC. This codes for CASSSGTTPTLYF.

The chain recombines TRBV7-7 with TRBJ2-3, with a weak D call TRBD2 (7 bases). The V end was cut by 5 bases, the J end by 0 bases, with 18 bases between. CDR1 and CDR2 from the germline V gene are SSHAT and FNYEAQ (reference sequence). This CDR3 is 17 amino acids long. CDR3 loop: CASSPLGGGSSTDTQYF. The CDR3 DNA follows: TGTGCCAGCAGCCCTTTAGGGGGAGGGTCTAGCACAGATACGCAGTATTTT.

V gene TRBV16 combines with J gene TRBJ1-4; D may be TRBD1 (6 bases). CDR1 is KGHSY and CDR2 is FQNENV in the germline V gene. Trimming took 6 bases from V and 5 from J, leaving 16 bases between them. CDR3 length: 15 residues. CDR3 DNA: TGTGCCAGCAGACCCCAGGGGCAGCCGAATGAAAAACTGTTTTTT. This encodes CASRPQGQPNEKLFF.

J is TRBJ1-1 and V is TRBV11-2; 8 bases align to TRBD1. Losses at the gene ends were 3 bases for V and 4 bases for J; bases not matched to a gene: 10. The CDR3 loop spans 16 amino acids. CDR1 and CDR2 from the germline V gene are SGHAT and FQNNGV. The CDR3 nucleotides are TGTGCCAGCAGCTTTGCCACCGGGACAGGAGGCACTGAAGCTTTCTTT. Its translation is CASSFATGTGGTEAFF.

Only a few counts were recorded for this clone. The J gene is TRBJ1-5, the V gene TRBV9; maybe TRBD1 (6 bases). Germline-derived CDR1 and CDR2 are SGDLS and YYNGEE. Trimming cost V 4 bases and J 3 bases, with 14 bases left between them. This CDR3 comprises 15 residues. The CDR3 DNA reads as TGTGCCAGCAGCCCAGCGGACAGCTACAATCAGCCCCAGCATTTT. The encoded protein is CASSPADSYNQPQHF.

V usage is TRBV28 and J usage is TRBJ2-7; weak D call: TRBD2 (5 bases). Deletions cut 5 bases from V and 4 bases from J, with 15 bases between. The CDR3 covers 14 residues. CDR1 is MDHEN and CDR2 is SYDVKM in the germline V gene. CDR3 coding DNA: TGTGCCAGCAGTGCACTAGGAGGACCGTACGAGCAGTACTTC. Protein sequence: CASSALGGPYEQYF. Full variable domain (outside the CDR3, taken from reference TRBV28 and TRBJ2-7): DVKVTQSSRYLVKRTGEKVFLECVQDMDHENMFWYRQDPGLGLRLIYFSYDVKMKEKGDIPEGYSVSREKKERFSLILESASTNQTSMYLCASSALGGPYEQYFGPGTRLTVT.

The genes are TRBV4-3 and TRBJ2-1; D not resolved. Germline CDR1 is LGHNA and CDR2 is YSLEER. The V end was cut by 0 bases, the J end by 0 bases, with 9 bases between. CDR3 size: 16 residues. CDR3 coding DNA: TGCGCCAGCAGCCAAGAGGCCCGTAGCTCCTACAATGAGCAGTTCTTC. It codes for CASSQEARSSYNEQFF.

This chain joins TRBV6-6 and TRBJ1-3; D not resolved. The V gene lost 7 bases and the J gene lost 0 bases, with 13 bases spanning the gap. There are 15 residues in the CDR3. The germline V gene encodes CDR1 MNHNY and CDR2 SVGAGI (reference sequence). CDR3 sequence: CASMEGRGSGNTIYF. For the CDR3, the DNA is TGTGCCAGCATGGAAGGACGAGGCTCTGGAAACACCATATATTTT.

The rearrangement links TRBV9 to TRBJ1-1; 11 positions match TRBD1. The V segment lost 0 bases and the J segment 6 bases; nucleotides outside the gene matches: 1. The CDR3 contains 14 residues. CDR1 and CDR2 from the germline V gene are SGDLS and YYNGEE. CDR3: CASSVEGQGAEAFF. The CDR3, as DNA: TGTGCCAGCAGCGTAGAGGGACAGGGGGCTGAAGCTTTCTTT. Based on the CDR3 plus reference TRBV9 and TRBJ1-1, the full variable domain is DSGVTQTPKHLITATGQRVTLRCSPRSGDLSVYWYQQSLDQGLQFLIQYYNGEERAKGNILERFSAQQFPDLHSELNLSSLELGDSALYFCASSVEGQGAEAFFGQGTRLTVV.

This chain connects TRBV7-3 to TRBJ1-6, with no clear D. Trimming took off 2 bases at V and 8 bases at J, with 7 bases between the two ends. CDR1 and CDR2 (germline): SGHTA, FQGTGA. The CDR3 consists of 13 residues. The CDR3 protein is CASSLFGDSPLHF. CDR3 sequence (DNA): TGTGCCAGCAGCTTATTCGGAGATTCACCCCTCCACTTT.

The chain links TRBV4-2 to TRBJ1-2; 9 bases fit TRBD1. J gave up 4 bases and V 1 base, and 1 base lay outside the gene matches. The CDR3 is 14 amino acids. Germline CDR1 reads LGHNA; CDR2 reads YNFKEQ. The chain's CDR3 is CASSQGDRAYGYTF. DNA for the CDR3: TGTGCCAGCAGCCAAGGGGACAGGGCCTATGGCTACACCTTC.

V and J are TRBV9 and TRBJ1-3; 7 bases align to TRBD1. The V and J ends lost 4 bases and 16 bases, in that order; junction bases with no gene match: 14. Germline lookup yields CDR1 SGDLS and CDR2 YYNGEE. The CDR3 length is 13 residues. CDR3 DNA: TGTGCCAGCAGCCCTAACGGACAGGCTCGCCAGTATTTT. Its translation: CASSPNGQARQYF.

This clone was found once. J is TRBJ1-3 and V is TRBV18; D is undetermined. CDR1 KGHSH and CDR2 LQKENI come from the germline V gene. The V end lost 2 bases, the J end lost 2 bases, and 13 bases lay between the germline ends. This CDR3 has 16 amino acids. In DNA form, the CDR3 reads TGTGCCAGCTCACCAGATTTAGGACGGGCTGGAAACACCATATATTTT. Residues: CASSPDLGRAGNTIYF.

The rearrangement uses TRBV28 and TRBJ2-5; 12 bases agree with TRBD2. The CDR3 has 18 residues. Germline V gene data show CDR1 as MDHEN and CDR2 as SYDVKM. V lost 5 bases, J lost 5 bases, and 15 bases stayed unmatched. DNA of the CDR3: TGTGCCAGCAGTCCGACTAGCGGGGGCGTAATAGGGTTGGAGACCCAGTACTTC. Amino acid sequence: CASSPTSGGVIGLETQYF.

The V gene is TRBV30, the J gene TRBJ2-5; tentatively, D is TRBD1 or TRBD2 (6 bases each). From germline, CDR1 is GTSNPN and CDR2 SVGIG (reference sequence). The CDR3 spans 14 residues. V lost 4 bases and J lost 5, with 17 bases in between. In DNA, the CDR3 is TGTGCCTGGAATAGATTAGGGGGGCTGGAGACCCAGTACTTC. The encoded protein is CAWNRLGGLETQYF. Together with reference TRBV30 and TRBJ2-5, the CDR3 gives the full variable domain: SQTIHQWPATLVQPVGSPLSLECTVEGTSNPNLYWYRQAAGRGLQLLFYSVGIGQISSEVPQNLSASRPQDRQFILSSKKLLLSDSGFYLCAWNRLGGLETQYFGPGTRLLVL.

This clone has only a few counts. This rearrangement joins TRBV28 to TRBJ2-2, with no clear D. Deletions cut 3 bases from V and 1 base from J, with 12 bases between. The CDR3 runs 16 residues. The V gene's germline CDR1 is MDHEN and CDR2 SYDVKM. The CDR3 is CASSFRVARNTGELFF. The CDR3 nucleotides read TGTGCCAGCAGTTTTAGAGTCGCTAGGAACACCGGGGAGCTGTTTTTT.

This chain's CDR3 is CASSQQGSWGGNTIYF. CDR3 DNA sequence: TGTGCCAGCAGCCAACAGGGGTCCTGGGGCGGAAACACCATATATTTT. The genes are TRBV5-4 and TRBJ1-3, with 7 bases aligning to TRBD1. There are 16 residues in the CDR3. CDR1 SGHNT and CDR2 YYREEE come from the germline V gene (reference sequence). With 4 bases clipped from V and 4 bases from J, the junction kept 11 bases outside the gene matches.

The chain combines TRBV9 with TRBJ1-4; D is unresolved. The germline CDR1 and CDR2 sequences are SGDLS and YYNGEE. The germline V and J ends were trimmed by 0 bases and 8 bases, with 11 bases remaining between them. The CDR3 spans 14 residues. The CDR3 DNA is TGTGCCAGCAGCGTAGCCCCCCAAGCGGAAAAACTGTTTTTT. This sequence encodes CASSVAPQAEKLFF.